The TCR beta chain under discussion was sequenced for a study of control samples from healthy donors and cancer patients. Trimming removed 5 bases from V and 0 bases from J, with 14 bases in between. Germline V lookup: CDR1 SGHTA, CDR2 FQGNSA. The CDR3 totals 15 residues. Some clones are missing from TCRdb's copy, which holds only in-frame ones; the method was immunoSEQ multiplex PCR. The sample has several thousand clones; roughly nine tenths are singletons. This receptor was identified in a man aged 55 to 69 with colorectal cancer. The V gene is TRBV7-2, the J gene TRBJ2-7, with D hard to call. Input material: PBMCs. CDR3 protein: CASSRGRLSSYEQYF. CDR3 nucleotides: TGTGCCAGCAGCCGCGGACGTTTGAGCTCCTACGAGCAGTACTTC.